Listed here is a single T cell receptor beta chain. The sample is drawn from a study of PD-L1 blockade in urothelial cancer. Between the trimmed V and J ends, which lost 6 bases and 0 bases, there was a span of 11 bases. CDR3 size: 15 residues. Germline CDR1 reads SGHAT; CDR2 reads FQNNGV. Time point noted: peripheral blood 6 weeks after treatment start. Only in-frame clones appear in the TCRdb table, and some are missing; sequencing was by immunoSEQ multiplex PCR. Of 120,000 or so clones listed, roughly 86% are singletons. The input for sequencing was PBMCs, taken around atezolizumab (anti-PD-L1) treatment. The TCR was taken from a man aged 50 to 60 with urothelial cancer. The rearrangement joins TRBV11-2 to TRBJ2-2; D gene unclear. CDR3 amino acids: CASRPTLANTGELFF. CDR3 nucleotides: TGTGCCAGCAGGCCCACTTTGGCGAACACCGGGGAGCTGTTTTTT. The full variable domain, rest sourced from reference TRBV11-2 and TRBJ2-2, is EAGVAQSPRYKIIEKRQSVAFWCNPISGHATLYWYQQILGQGPKLLIQFQNNGVVDDSQLPKDRFSAERLKGVDSTLKIQPAKLEDSAVYLCASRPTLANTGELFFGEGSRLTVL.